These T cell receptor beta chains were read from a single sample in a study of cytomegalovirus exposure and HLA in healthy donors. TCRdb keeps only in-frame clones here, not all; method: immunoSEQ multiplex PCR. The profile shows fewer than 60,000 clones, 89% of them singletons. Material for sequencing was PBMCs. These receptors all stem from a woman under 30 in good health and CMV-seronegative. The CDR3 runs from the conserved cysteine through the conserved F or W. The D gene is left open where the match is weak. Rows give clone size only sometimes, using once, few, many, or a class for an expanded clone.

D	J	V	size	CDR3	DNA
NA	TRBJ2-3	TRBV2	NA	CASSSQSLRGTDTQYF	TGTGCCAGCAGTTCCCAATCCTTAAGGGGGACAGATACGCAGTATTTT
NA	TRBJ2-1	TRBV10-1	NA	CASSERGLGGRYVNEQFF	TGCGCCAGCAGTGAGAGAGGTCTCGGGGGGCGATATGTAAATGAGCAGTTCTTC
NA	TRBJ2-7	TRBV11-2	NA	CASSSVTGSSYEQYF	TGTGCCAGCAGCTCGGTGACTGGGAGCTCCTACGAGCAGTACTTC
NA	TRBJ2-1	TRBV30	NA	CAWTRDTNYNEQFF	TGTGCCTGGACCCGGGACACCAACTACAATGAGCAGTTCTTC
TRBD1	TRBJ1-2	TRBV5-1	NA	CASSSTGDYGYTF	TGCGCCAGCAGCAGCACAGGGGACTATGGCTACACCTTC
NA	TRBJ2-7	TRBV6-5	NA	CASQTLVSYEQYF	TGTGCCAGCCAAACCCTAGTCTCCTACGAGCAGTACTTC
TRBD2	TRBJ2-3	TRBV5-1	NA	CASSLVASGNTDTQYF	TGCGCCAGCAGCTTGGTGGCTAGCGGAAACACAGATACGCAGTATTTT
NA	TRBJ1-1	TRBV7-8	once	CASSIGGVNTEAFF	TGTGCCAGCAGCATTGGCGGGGTGAACACTGAAGCTTTCTTT
TRBD1	TRBJ2-2	TRBV4-2	NA	CASSHSGTVNTGELFF	TGTGCCAGCAGCCATTCCGGGACAGTGAACACCGGGGAGCTGTTTTTT
NA	TRBJ2-5	TRBV6-5	NA	CASSPHDQETQYF	TGTGCCAGCAGCCCACACGACCAAGAGACCCAGTACTTC